Presented here are 30 T cell receptor beta chains from one specimen sequenced in a study of blood T cells in healthy people across ages. Next came a second PCR, run for about 6 to 11 cycles, which used a sample-barcoded 5' primer along with a J-beta primer mix. TCRdb re-analysed the 5' RACE reads in MiXCR, keeping a single row per CDR3 protein. This sample has about 1.4 million distinct CDR3 sequences, with around 55% found just once. Material for sequencing was blood. The source is a man younger than 35 in good health.

This clonotype was seen just once. Mismatch with germline at one junction end may stem from a read error. The chain employs TRBV6-1 and TRBJ2-7; 9 nucleotides align to TRBD1. The J call could be wrong; TRBJ2-5 is a better fit for the DNA end. This CDR3 contains 13 residues. In germline, CDR1 is MNHNS, CDR2 SASEGT. The CDR3 nucleotides read TGTGTCAGCAGGAGGGGACAGGGAGAGACCCAGTACTTC. Translated: CVSRRGQGETQYF.

This clonotype was counted once. J is TRBJ2-1 and V is TRBV20-1; 7 bases are a match to TRBD1. J gave up 3 bases and V 5 bases, and 10 bases lay outside the gene matches. CDR1 and CDR2 (germline): DFQATT, SNEGSKA (reference sequence). The CDR3 is 15 amino acids. The CDR3 DNA reads as TGCAGTGCTCACAAAGGGGGCGCGAGCTACAATGAGCAGTTCTTC. Translating it yields CSAHKGGASYNEQFF.

This sequence joins TRBV27 and TRBJ2-3; no clear D. Germline loops: CDR1 MNHEY, CDR2 SMNVEV (reference sequence). The length of the CDR3 is 14 residues. Trimming removed 5 bases from V and 4 bases from J, with 13 bases in between. The DNA for the CDR3 is TGTGCCAGCAGTCCCCGGTTGGAAGCAGATACGCAGTATTTT. It specifies CASSPRLEADTQYF.

J is TRBJ2-3 and V is TRBV5-1; D might be TRBD2 (7 bases). This CDR3 is 14 amino acids long. V was trimmed by 8 bases and J by 0 bases, leaving 13 bases between them. Germline CDR1 and CDR2: SGHRS and YFSETQ. In nucleotides, the CDR3 is TGCGCCAGTCGGGGGGCTACTAGCACAGATACGCAGTATTTT. It encodes CASRGATSTDTQYF.

This clonotype was observed a handful of times. The chain employs TRBV5-6 and TRBJ2-4; D perhaps matches TRBD2 (6 bases). The CDR3 sequence is 17 residues long. CDR1 and CDR2 (germline): SGHDT, YYEEEE. Trimming cost V 0 bases and J 7 bases, with 20 bases left between them. Here the CDR3 DNA reads TGTGCCAGCAGCTTGGCGATAGAGCGGGCTGAAGTTAACATTCAGTACTTC. Its translation is CASSLAIERAEVNIQYF.

Only a few counts were recorded for this clonotype. This chain uses TRBV7-2 with TRBJ1-6, with no clear D. The CDR3 runs 15 residues. Trimming left V 2 bases short and J 0 bases short, with 5 bases between. Germline loops: CDR1 SGHTA, CDR2 FQGNSA. The CDR3 DNA sequence: TGTGCCAGCAGCTTAAAGAGCTCCTATAATTCACCCCTCCACTTT. It codes for CASSLKSSYNSPLHF. Drawing the rest from reference TRBV7-2 and TRBJ1-6, the complete variable domain is GAGVSQSPSNKVTEKGKDVELRCDPISGHTALYWYRQSLGQGLEFLIYFQGNSAPDKSGLPSDRFSAERTGGSVSTLTIQRTQQEDSAVYLCASSLKSSYNSPLHFGNGTRLTVT.

The chain employs TRBV29-1 and TRBJ2-1, with TRBD1 matching over 7 bases. Germline-derived CDR1 and CDR2 are SQVTM and ANQGSEA. The CDR3 has 13 amino acids. The V and J ends lost 7 bases and 8 bases, in that order; junction bases with no gene match: 11. The CDR3 is CSAPKTGSDEQFF. In DNA form, the CDR3 reads TGCAGCGCCCCCAAGACAGGGTCGGATGAGCAGTTCTTC.

This chain joins TRBV6-5 and TRBJ2-3; possibly TRBD1 or TRBD2 for D (5 bases each). V lost 0 bases and J lost 4, with 14 bases in between. This CDR3 region has 16 residues. The V gene's germline CDR1 is MNHEY and CDR2 SVGAGI. The CDR3 DNA is TGTGCCAGCAGTTACTCAGGACCAGGGAGAGCAGATACGCAGTATTTT. Its translation is CASSYSGPGRADTQYF.

This clonotype was detected only a few times. The rearrangement links TRBV29-1 to TRBJ2-5; tentative D call: TRBD2 (7 bases). V gave up 7 bases and J gave up 3 bases, with 15 bases separating them. The CDR3 sequence is 13 residues long. The germline gives CDR1 SQVTM, CDR2 ANQGSEA. The CDR3 here is CSGGGRAKETQYF. The CDR3 region has the DNA TGCAGCGGCGGGGGCAGGGCGAAAGAGACCCAGTACTTC.

V gene TRBV20-1 combines with J gene TRBJ1-4; possible D gene TRBD1, 6 bases. This CDR3 contains 14 residues. Germline V gene sequence: CDR1 DFQATT, CDR2 SNEGSKA (reference sequence). V was trimmed by 0 bases and J by 5 bases, leaving 10 bases between them. CDR3 protein: CSARDDGGNEKLFF. The CDR3 coding sequence is TGCAGTGCTAGAGATGACGGGGGCAATGAAAAACTGTTTTTT.

CDR3 nucleotides: TGTGCCAGCAGTTTCCCCCAGGCCGGGGAGCTGTTTTTT. Translated, it gives CASSFPQAGELFF. This rearrangement joins TRBV28 to TRBJ2-2, with D hard to call. CDR1 is MDHEN and CDR2 is SYDVKM in the germline V gene. V was shortened by 3 bases and J by 6 bases, with 8 bases between the two germline ends. The CDR3 totals 13 residues.

This clonotype was seen once. This sequence joins TRBV6-1 and TRBJ1-6; D gene uncertain. Between the trimmed V and J ends, which lost 5 bases and 6 bases, there was a span of 8 bases. Germline V lookup: CDR1 MNHNS, CDR2 SASEGT. The CDR3 is made up of 13 amino acids. The CDR3 spells CASSRVFNSPLHF. CDR3 sequence (DNA): TGTGCCAGCAGTAGGGTCTTTAATTCACCCCTCCACTTT.

This clonotype has more than one count but fewer than ten. V gene TRBV29-1 combines with J gene TRBJ2-5; 12 bases line up with TRBD2. The germline CDR1 and CDR2 sequences are SQVTM and ANQGSEA. V trimming: 6 bases; J trimming: 2 bases; junction bases outside the gene matches: 7. The CDR3 contains 15 residues. DNA of the CDR3: TGCAGCGTAGACGGACTAGCGGGGAGTCAAGAGACCCAGTACTTC. Its translation: CSVDGLAGSQETQYF.

The chain couples TRBV7-8 to TRBJ2-3; 8 positions match TRBD2. The trim removed 1 base at V and 0 bases at J, leaving 15 bases unmatched. The CDR3 runs to 20 residues. Germline V gives CDR1 SGHVS, CDR2 FQNEAQ. The CDR3 nucleotides are TGTGCCAGCAGCTTAGTTAGGTCGGCGGGGGGTCGCCTTAGCACAGATACGCAGTATTTT. Translating gives CASSLVRSAGGRLSTDTQYF. The full variable domain, completed using reference TRBV7-8 and TRBJ2-3, is GAGVSQSPRYKVAKRGQDVALRCDPISGHVSLFWYQQALGQGPEFLTYFQNEAQLDKSGLPSDRFFAERPEGSVSTLKIQRTQQEDSAVYLCASSLVRSAGGRLSTDTQYFGPGTRLTVL.

A note on this clonotype: A junction boundary mismatches the germline segment, possibly from a read error. The chain recombines TRBV7-9 with TRBJ2-3; D ambiguous. CDR1 is SEHNR, CDR2 FQNEAQ, per germline (reference sequence). The CDR3 spans 11 residues. Written as DNA, the CDR3 is TGTGCCAACAGCTTAAGAGATACGCAGTATTTT. Translating it yields CANSLRDTQYF.

The chain has TRBV4-1 and TRBJ2-4, with 8 bases aligning to TRBD2. CDR1 and CDR2 from the germline V gene are MGHRA and YSYEKL. The CDR3 length is 19 residues. Trimming took 3 bases from V and 0 from J; bases not matched to a gene: 13. CDR3 loop: CASSQASGRSGLAKNIQYF. CDR3 bases: TGCGCCAGCAGCCAGGCGAGCGGGAGAAGCGGCCTAGCCAAAAACATTCAGTACTTC.

This clonotype was seen a few times. This chain connects TRBV7-2 to TRBJ2-5; 8 nucleotides align to TRBD1. The J call may be incorrect, as the DNA end agrees better with TRBJ2-7. The CDR3 spans 15 residues. In germline, CDR1 is SGHTA, CDR2 FQGNSA. The CDR3 here is CASSLDGRGLYEQYF. CDR3 DNA sequence: TGTGCCAGCAGCTTAGATGGCAGGGGGCTTTACGAGCAGTACTTC.

This sequence joins TRBV7-8 and TRBJ1-1, with D possibly matching TRBD1 (5 bases). This CDR3 is built from 15 residues. The V gene lost 5 bases and the J gene lost 1 base, with 14 bases spanning the gap. Germline assignment: CDR1 SGHVS and CDR2 FQNEAQ. CDR3 loop: CASSMSRDPNTEAFF. The CDR3 DNA sequence: TGTGCCAGCAGCATGTCCCGGGACCCGAACACTGAAGCTTTCTTT.

The CDR3 DNA follows: TGTGCCAGCAGTTACTCAGGGGGTGGCACAGATACGCAGTATTTT. Protein: CASSYSGGGTDTQYF. The J gene is TRBJ2-3, the V gene TRBV6-6, with a weak D call TRBD1 (6 bases). The CDR3 runs to 15 residues. Trimming shortened V by 0 bases and J by 1 base, and 8 bases separated the two germline ends. Germline V gives CDR1 MNHNY, CDR2 SVGAGI (reference sequence).

The chain has TRBV20-1 and TRBJ2-5; D is tentatively TRBD1 or TRBD2 (5 bases each). The J call may be wrong; the DNA end is better matched by TRBJ2-7. Per the germline V gene, CDR1 is DFQATT and CDR2 is SNEGSKA (reference sequence). This CDR3 has 14 amino acids. The DNA for the CDR3 is TGCAGTGCTAGAGATAACCGGGACCCCTACGAGCAGTACTTC. It codes for CSARDNRDPYEQYF.

This chain links TRBV20-1 with TRBJ2-3; 8 bases are a match to TRBD1. The CDR3 runs to 14 residues. Germline CDR1 DFQATT, CDR2 SNEGSKA (reference sequence). J lost 2 bases, V lost 4 bases, and 5 bases had no gene match. The CDR3 region is CSATGTGDTDTQYF. CDR3 DNA: TGCAGTGCTACCGGGACAGGAGACACAGATACGCAGTATTTT.

Only a few counts were recorded for this clonotype. The genes are TRBV20-1 and TRBJ2-1, with TRBD2 identical over 9 bases. CDR3 length equals 16 residues. Germline V gene sequence: CDR1 DFQATT, CDR2 SNEGSKA (reference sequence). The J segment lost 2 bases and the V segment lost 3 bases, leaving 8 bases of the junction unmatched. Written as DNA, the CDR3 is TGCAGTGCTAGGTTAATAGCGGGAGACGCCTACAATGAGCAGTTCTTC. Translation gives CSARLIAGDAYNEQFF.

This chain connects TRBV20-1 to TRBJ2-5; 11 bases line up with TRBD2. Germline CDR1 is DFQATT and CDR2 is SNEGSKA (reference sequence). The CDR3 totals 14 residues. The J segment lost 1 base and the V segment lost 3 bases, leaving 1 base of the junction unmatched. CDR3 protein: CSASSGRAQETQYF. DNA for the CDR3: TGCAGTGCTAGTAGCGGGAGGGCCCAAGAGACCCAGTACTTC.

The CDR3: CASSFFVPSPADTQYF. The CDR3 DNA is TGTGCCAGCAGTTTTTTCGTACCTAGTCCCGCAGATACGCAGTATTTT. The chain joins TRBV27 to TRBJ2-3, with no clear D. V was pared by 3 bases and J by 4 bases, with 17 bases between. The CDR3 is 16 amino acids. CDR1 and CDR2 (germline): MNHEY, SMNVEV (reference sequence).

This chain links TRBV7-9 with TRBJ1-4; D is ambiguous. Germline values: CDR1 SEHNR, CDR2 FQNEAQ (reference sequence). V lost 2 bases and J 8 bases, leaving 15 bases between the germline ends. This CDR3 contains 15 residues. The CDR3 nucleotides read TGTGCCAGCAGCTTATCTCCCCCCCTGGAAGAAAAACTGTTTTTT. Translated, it gives CASSLSPPLEEKLFF.

In its sample, this clonotype was seen a few times. The chain is built from TRBV20-1 and TRBJ2-7; a weak D match, TRBD1 (5 bases). This CDR3 is built from 11 residues. CDR1 is DFQATT, CDR2 SNEGSKA, per germline (reference sequence). The V gene lost 3 bases and the J gene lost 5 bases, with 8 bases spanning the gap. CDR3 nucleotide sequence: TGCAGTGCTAGCAGGGTAGACGAGCAGTACTTC. This translates into CSASRVDEQYF.

The chain joins TRBV7-2 to TRBJ1-1; tentatively, D is TRBD1 (6 bases). V lost 5 bases to trimming and J lost 5 bases, with 18 bases between them. The germline V gene has CDR1 SGHTA and CDR2 FQGNSA. The CDR3 has 15 amino acids. The DNA for the CDR3 is TGTGCCAGCAGCGTAGAGGGGGGCGTCGGTACTGAAGCTTTCTTT. Its translation: CASSVEGGVGTEAFF.

The sample holds a few counts of this clonotype. This chain joins TRBV27 and TRBJ2-5, with D tentatively TRBD1 (9 bases). Trimming cost V 2 bases and J 6 bases, with 19 bases left between them. The CDR3 is 16 amino acids. CDR1 is MNHEY, CDR2 SMNVEV, per germline (reference sequence). The CDR3 here is CASSLNIAGQGKTQYF. The CDR3 DNA follows: TGTGCCAGCAGTTTAAATATAGCGGGACAGGGAAAGACCCAGTACTTC.

V is TRBV27 and J is TRBJ2-7; TRBD1 or TRBD2 may be the D gene (5 bases each). Germline V gene lookup returns CDR1 MNHEY and CDR2 SMNVEV (reference sequence). Trimming removed 4 bases at V and 3 bases at J, with 13 bases between. CDR3 length: 14 amino acids. The DNA for the CDR3 is TGTGCCAGCAGTTCGTCGGGACGGCTCTACGAGCAGTACTTC. It encodes CASSSSGRLYEQYF.

This clonotype was counted only a few times. This chain connects TRBV6-5 to TRBJ2-3; weak D call: TRBD2 (5 bases). Per the germline V gene, CDR1 is MNHEY and CDR2 is SVGAGI. The CDR3 contains 14 residues. V was clipped by 7 bases and J by 3 bases, with 14 bases between them. CDR3 sequence (DNA): TGTGCCAGCACCCAAAGCCTAGCAACAGATACGCAGTATTTT. Translating it yields CASTQSLATDTQYF.